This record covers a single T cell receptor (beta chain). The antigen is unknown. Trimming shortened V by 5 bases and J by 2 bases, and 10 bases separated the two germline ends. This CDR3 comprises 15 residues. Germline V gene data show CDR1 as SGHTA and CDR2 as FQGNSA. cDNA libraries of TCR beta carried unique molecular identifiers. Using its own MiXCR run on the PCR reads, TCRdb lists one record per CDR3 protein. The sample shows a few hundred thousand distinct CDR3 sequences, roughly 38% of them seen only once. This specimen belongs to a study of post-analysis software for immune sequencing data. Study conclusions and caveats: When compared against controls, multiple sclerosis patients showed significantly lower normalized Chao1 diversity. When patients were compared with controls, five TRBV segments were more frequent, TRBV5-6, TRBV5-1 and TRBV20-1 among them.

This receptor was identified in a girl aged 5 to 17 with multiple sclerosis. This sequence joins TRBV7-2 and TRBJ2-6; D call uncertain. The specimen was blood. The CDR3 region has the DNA TGTGCCAGCAGCCCAGGACGGACTGGGGCCAACGTCCTGACTTTC. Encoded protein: CASSPGRTGANVLTF.